This TCR beta chain originates from a study of PD-L1 blockade in urothelial cancer (dated by TCRdb to about 2017). As for the study more broadly: Therapy was started at some point between 2013 and 2015 for all patients, and atezolizumab 1,200 mg was administered intravenously every 3 weeks. Progression-free survival longer than 6 months counted as durable clinical benefit, and TCR features were additionally tested against both progression-free and overall survival. Blood samples were analyzed at 3 weeks after treatment start (second dose) and at 6 weeks after treatment start. A median of approximately 140,000 T cells and around 81,000 unique TCRs was obtained from blood samples, and a median clonality of 0.080 was observed. About 90% of the 29 patients were identified as males with urothelial cancer of bladder origin, and a prior smoking history was reported by 18 of 29 patients. Pretreatment blood TCR-seq was available for under 35 patients, at least one posttreatment blood collection was obtained for 24 patients, and tumor TCR-seq was available for 24 patients. An ECOG performance status of 0 or 1 was recorded for the patients, and 0 to 3 prior chemotherapy regimens had been received by the patients. Eight or nine patients reached durable clinical benefit, while some 20 patients did not. Pretreatment tumor samples, along with matched peripheral blood collected serially before and after atezolizumab treatment, underwent TCR sequencing. Somatic, immune and clinical correlates of response to PD-L1 blockade with atezolizumab in urothelial cancer were the focus of an exploratory multi-omic analysis. In the same patients, pretreatment tumors underwent whole exome sequencing and RNA sequencing in addition to TCR sequencing.

Read against the paper, the sample's time point label means: peripheral blood 6 weeks after treatment start. A total of under 35 patients with locally advanced or metastatic urothelial carcinoma, treated at Memorial Sloan Kettering on a trial protocol, made up the cohort. Peripheral blood mononuclear cells were collected pretreatment and during treatment, with between 1 and 8 total time points obtained per patient. The Qiagen DNeasy Blood extraction kit was used to purify genomic DNA from total PBMCs and tumor samples. PBMCs were collected pretreatment and during treatment, and were isolated and stored as previously described. With respect to this clone: Its target antigen remains unknown. No base quality information exists; no much larger clone differs at one position.

Overall study results and their limits: At 3 weeks after the start of treatment, tumor-associated TCR clones in peripheral blood had expanded more in patients with durable benefit (n ≈ 22, p = 0.022). Improved progression-free and overall survival was associated with having pretreatment peripheral blood TCR clonality below the median. Because the sample size was small (n of about 30) and many exploratory analyses were performed, the results are intended to be hypothesis-generating.

CDR1 and CDR2 are drawn from the germline V gene (reference sequence): SGHNT, YYREEE. At the junction V is shortened by 2 bases and J by 4 bases, with 9 bases in between. The CDR3 covers 13 residues, taking in both the cysteine and the phenylalanine. Only the CDR3 region is kept as DNA, spanning 39 bases read in frame from base 1. Each PCR received spiked-in synthetic TCR analog templates so that absolute template abundance could be estimated from read counts. The immunoSEQ assay used bias-controlled V and J gene primers to amplify TCRbeta CDR3 regions from genomic DNA. Rearranged TCRbeta segments were sequenced at approximately 20X coverage. The study's processing was this. Sequencing errors were corrected by clustering, and CDR3s were annotated against IMGT so that V, D and J genes could be assigned. Out-of-frame and stop-codon sequences were excluded, and only productive TCRbeta rearrangements were used in downstream analyses. Clonality was calculated as one minus the Shannon entropy normalized by the log of the number of unique productive sequences. Fisher's exact test with Benjamini-Hochberg correction, using a cutoff of adjusted p below 0.01, was how clones that differed between time points or between blood and tumor were identified. As stored in TCRdb, this immuneACCESS dataset retains in-frame rearrangements with V and J assigned. A fraction of the clones does not appear; measured against another copy, unresolved V genes explain less than half of the discrepancy, and the remainder lacks a known reason. V, J and clone size are taken as reported in that table, and D and trimming were inferred from the DNA itself. The sample contains tens of thousands of clones, under 95% of them found a single time. The ten largest make up about 0.94% of the sample.

This receptor was identified in a woman at least 80 years old with urothelial cancer. In this chain, TRBV5-4 is recombined with TRBJ1-1; perhaps TRBD1 is the D gene, with 5 bases matching. The sample was PBMCs, taken around atezolizumab (anti-PD-L1) treatment. The bases read TGTGCCAGCAGCTTAGACAGTCTCACTGAAGCTTTCTTT. The encoded protein is CASSLDSLTEAFF.